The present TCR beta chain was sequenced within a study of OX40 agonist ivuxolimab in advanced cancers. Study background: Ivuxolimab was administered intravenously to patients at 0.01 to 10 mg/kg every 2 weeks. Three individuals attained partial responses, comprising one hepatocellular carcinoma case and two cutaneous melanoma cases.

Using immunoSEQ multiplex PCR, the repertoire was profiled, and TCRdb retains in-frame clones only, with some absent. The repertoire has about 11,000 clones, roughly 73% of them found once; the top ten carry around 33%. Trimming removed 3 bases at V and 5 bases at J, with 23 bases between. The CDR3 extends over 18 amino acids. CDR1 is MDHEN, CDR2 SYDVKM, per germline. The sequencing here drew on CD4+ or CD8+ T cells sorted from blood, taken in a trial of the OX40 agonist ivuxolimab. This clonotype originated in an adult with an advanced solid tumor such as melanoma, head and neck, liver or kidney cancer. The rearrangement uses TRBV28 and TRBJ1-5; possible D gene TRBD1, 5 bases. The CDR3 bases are TGTGCCAGCAGTTTTGTGGGAGAGTACCGGGACCGCGATCAGCCCCAGCATTTT. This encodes CASSFVGEYRDRDQPQHF.